This T cell receptor (beta chain) was observed in a study of type 1 regulatory T cells. The overall study: T-allo10 is a Tr1-enriched, alloantigen-specific CD4 T cell product made in vitro.

TCRdb recomputed calls from the reads with MiXCR, one row per CDR3 protein. Among approximately 97,000 distinct CDR3 sequences listed, roughly 31% were seen once. In germline, CDR1 is SQVTM, CDR2 ANQGSEA. Trimming shortened V by 5 bases and J by 1 base, and 11 bases separated the two germline ends. This CDR3 is 14 amino acids long. The rearrangement links TRBV29-1 to TRBJ2-2; D perhaps matches TRBD1 (6 bases). Sequenced material: CD4+ T cells, either the whole sample or a sorted fraction (not recorded which). The source is a human donor in good health. The chain's CDR3 is CSVSQTGNTGELFF. DNA of the CDR3: TGCAGCGTTTCACAGACAGGGAACACCGGGGAGCTGTTTTTT.